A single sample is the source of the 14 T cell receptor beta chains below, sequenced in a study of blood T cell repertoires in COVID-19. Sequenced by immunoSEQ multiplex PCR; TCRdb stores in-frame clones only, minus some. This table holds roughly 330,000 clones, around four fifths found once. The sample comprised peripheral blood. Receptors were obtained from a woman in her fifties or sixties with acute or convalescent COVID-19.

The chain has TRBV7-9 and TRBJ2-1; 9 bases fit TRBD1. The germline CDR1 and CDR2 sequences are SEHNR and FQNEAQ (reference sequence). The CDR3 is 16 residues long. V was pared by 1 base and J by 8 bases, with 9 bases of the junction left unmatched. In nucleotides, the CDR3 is TGTGCCAGCAGCTTAGGGAGGGGACAGGGCGGTGATGAGCAGTTCTTC. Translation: CASSLGRGQGGDEQFF.

CDR3 nucleotide sequence: TGTGCCTGGAGTCGCGCAACGCGGGTTGAAAAACTGTTTTTT. It yields the protein CAWSRATRVEKLFF. The chain combines TRBV30 with TRBJ1-4, with D unresolved. V was trimmed by 2 bases and J by 7 bases, leaving 14 bases between them. This CDR3 comprises 14 residues. The germline V gene has CDR1 GTSNPN and CDR2 SVGIG (reference sequence).

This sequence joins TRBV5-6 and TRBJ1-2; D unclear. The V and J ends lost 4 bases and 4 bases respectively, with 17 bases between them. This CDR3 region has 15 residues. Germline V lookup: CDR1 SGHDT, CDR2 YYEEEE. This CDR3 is CASSQLTPAIYGYTF. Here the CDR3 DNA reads TGTGCCAGCAGCCAACTAACCCCTGCAATCTATGGCTACACCTTC.

The CDR3 DNA sequence: TGTGCCAGCTCACCAGTTAAAGGGAGCTCCTACGAGCAGTACTTC. Translation: CASSPVKGSSYEQYF. V gene TRBV18 combines with J gene TRBJ2-7, with D possibly TRBD2 on 5 matching bases. Germline-derived CDR1 and CDR2 are KGHSH and LQKENI. This CDR3 is 15 amino acids long. V was clipped by 2 bases and J by 0 bases, with 11 bases between them.

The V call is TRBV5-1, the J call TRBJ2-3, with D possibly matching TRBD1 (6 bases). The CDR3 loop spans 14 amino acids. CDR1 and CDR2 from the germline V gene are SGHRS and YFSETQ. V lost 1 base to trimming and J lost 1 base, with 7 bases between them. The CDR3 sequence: CASSLTGRTDTQYF. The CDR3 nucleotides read TGCGCCAGCAGCTTGACAGGGCGCACAGATACGCAGTATTTT.

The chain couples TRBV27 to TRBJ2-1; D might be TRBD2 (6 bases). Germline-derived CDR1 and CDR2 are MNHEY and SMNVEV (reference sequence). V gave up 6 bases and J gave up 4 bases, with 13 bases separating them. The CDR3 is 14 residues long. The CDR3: CASSGGIIYNEQFF. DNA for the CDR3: TGTGCCAGCAGCGGCGGGATAATATACAATGAGCAGTTCTTC.

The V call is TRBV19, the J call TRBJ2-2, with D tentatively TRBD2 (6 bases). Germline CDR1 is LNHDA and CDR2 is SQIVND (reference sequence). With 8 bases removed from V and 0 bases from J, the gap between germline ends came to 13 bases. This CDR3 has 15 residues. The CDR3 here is CASWEAASNTGELFF. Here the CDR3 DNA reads TGTGCCAGTTGGGAGGCGGCCTCGAACACCGGGGAGCTGTTTTTT.

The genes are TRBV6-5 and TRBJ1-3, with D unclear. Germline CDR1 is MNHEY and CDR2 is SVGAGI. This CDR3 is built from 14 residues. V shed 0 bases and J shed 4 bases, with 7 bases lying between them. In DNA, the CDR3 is TGTGCCAGCAGTTACTCGAACTCGGGAAACACCATATATTTT. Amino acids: CASSYSNSGNTIYF.

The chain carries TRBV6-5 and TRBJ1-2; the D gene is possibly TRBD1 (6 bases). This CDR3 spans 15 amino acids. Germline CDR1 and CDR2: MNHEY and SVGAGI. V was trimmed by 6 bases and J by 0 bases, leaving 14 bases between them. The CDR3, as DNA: TGTGCCAGCAGCAAAACCAGGGGCTCTAACTATGGCTACACCTTC. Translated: CASSKTRGSNYGYTF.

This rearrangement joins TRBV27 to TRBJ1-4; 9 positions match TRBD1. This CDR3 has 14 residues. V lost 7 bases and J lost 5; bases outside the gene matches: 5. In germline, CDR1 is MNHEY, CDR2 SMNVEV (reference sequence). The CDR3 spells CASNDRGANEKLFF. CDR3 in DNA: TGTGCCAGCAACGACAGGGGGGCGAATGAAAAACTGTTTTTT.

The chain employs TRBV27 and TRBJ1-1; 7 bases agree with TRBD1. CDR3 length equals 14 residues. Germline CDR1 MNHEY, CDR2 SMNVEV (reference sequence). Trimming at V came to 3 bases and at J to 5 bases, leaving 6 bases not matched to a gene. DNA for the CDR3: TGTGCCAGCAGTTTCGGAGCAGGGGGGACTGAAGCTTTCTTT. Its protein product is CASSFGAGGTEAFF.

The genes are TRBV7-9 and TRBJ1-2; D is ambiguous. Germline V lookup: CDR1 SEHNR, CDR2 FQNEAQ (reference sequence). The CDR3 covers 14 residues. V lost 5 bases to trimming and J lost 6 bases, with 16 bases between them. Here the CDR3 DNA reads TGTGCCAGCAGCAGTACGGAGAATCTAGATGGCTACACCTTC. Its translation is CASSSTENLDGYTF.

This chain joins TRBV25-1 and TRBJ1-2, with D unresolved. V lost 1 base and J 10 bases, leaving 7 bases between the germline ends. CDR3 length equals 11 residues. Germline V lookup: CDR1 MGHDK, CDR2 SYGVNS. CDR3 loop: CASSEFGHYTF. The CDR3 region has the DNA TGTGCCAGCAGTGAATTTGGGCACTACACCTTC.

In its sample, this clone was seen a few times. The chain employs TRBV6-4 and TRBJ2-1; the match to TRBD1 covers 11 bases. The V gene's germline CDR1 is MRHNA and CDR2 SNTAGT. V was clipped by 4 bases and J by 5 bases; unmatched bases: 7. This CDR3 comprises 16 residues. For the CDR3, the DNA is TGTGCCAGCAGTGTCGGGACAGGGGGAATGGACAATGAGCAGTTCTTC. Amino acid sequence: CASSVGTGGMDNEQFF.